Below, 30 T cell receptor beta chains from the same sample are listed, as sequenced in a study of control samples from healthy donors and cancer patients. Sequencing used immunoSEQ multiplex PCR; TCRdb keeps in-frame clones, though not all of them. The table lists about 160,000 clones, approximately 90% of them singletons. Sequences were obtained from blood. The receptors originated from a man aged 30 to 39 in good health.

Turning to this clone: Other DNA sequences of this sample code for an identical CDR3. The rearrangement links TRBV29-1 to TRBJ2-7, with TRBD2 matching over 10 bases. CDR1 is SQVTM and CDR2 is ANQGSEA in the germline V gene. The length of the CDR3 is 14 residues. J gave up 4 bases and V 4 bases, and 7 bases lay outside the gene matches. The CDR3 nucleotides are TGCAGCGTTGTAGCGGGAGGTACCGGATACGAGCAGTACTTC. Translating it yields CSVVAGGTGYEQYF.

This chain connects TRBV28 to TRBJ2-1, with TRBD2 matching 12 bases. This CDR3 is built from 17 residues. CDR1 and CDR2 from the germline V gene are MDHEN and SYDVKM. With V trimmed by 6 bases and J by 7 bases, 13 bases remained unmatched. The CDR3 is CASSQTRLAGASNEQFF. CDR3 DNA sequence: TGTGCCAGCAGCCAAACACGACTAGCGGGAGCTAGTAATGAGCAGTTCTTC.

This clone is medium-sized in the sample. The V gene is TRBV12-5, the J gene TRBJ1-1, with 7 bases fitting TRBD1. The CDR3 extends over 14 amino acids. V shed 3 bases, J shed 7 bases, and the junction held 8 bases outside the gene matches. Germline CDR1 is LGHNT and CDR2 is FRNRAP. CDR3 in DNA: TGTGCTAGTGGTTTTTCCACCAGGGGGGGTGAAGCTTTCTTT. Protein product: CASGFSTRGGEAFF.

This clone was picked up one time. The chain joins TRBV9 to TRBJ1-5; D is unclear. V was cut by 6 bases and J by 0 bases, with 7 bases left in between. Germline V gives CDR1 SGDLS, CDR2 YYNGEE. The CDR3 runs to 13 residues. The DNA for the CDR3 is TGTGCCAGCAAACGAGATAGCAATCAGCCCCAGCATTTT. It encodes CASKRDSNQPQHF.

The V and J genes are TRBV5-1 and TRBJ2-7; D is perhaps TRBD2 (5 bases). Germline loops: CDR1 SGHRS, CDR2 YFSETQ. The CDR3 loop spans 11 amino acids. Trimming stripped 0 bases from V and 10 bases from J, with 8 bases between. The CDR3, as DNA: TGCGCCAGCAGCTTGGGACTACAACAGTACTTC. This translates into CASSLGLQQYF.

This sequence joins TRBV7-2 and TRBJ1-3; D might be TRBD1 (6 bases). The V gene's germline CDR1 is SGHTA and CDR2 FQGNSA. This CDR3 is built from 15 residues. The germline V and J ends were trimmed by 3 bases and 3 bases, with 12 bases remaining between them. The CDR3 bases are TGTGCCAGCAGCTTTACCACAGGGTTTGGAAACACCATATATTTT. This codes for CASSFTTGFGNTIYF.

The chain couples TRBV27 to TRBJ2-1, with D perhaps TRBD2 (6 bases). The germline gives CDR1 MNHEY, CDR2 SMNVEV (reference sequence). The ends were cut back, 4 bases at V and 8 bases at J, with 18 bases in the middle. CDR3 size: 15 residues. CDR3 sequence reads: CASSSSSTSIDEQFF. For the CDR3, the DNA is TGTGCCAGCAGTTCTAGCTCGACTAGTATCGATGAGCAGTTCTTC.

CDR3: CAWGDYSYEQYF. The CDR3 bases are TGTGCCTGGGGGGACTATAGCTACGAGCAGTACTTC. The chain couples TRBV30 to TRBJ2-7; 7 bases agree with TRBD2. Germline lookup yields CDR1 GTSNPN and CDR2 SVGIG (reference sequence). This CDR3 has 12 residues. With V trimmed by 5 bases and J by 3 bases, 4 bases remained unmatched.

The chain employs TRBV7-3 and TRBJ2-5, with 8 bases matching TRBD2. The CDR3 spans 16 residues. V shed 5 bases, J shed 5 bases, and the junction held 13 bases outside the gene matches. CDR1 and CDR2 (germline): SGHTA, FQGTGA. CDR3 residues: CASSMGGTSRAETQYF. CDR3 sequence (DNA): TGTGCCAGCAGCATGGGGGGGACTAGTCGAGCGGAGACCCAGTACTTC.

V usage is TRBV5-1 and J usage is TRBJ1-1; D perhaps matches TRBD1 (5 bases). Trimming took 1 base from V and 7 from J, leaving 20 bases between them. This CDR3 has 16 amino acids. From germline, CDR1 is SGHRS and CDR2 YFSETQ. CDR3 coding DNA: TGCGCCAGCAGCTTGTGGGTGTGGGCAGGGACGTATGAAGCTTTCTTT. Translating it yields CASSLWVWAGTYEAFF.

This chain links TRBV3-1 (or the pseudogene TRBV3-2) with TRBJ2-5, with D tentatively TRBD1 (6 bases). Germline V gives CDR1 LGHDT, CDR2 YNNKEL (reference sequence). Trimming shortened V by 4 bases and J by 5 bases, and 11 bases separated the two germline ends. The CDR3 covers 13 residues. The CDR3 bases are TGTGCCAGCAGCCCTGGACAGCGGGAGACCCAGTACTTC. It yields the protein CASSPGQRETQYF.

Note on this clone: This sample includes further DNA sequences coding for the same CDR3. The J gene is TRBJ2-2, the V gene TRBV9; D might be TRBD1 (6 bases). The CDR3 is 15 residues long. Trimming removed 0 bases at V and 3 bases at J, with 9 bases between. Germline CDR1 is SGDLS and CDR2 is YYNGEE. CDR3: CASSVGQGYTGELFF. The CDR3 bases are TGTGCCAGCAGCGTAGGCCAGGGGTACACCGGGGAGCTGTTTTTT. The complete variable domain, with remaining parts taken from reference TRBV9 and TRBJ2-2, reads DSGVTQTPKHLITATGQRVTLRCSPRSGDLSVYWYQQSLDQGLQFLIQYYNGEERAKGNILERFSAQQFPDLHSELNLSSLELGDSALYFCASSVGQGYTGELFFGEGSRLTVL.

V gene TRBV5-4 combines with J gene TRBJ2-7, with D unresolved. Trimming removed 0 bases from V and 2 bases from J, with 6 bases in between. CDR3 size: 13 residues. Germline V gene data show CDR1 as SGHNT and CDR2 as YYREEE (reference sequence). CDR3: CASSLESAYEQYF. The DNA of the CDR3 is TGTGCCAGCAGCTTGGAATCCGCCTACGAGCAGTACTTC.

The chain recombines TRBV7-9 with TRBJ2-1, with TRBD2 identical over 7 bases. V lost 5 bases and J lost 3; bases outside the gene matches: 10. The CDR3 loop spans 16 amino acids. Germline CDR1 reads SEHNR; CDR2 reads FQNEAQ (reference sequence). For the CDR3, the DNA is TGTGCCAGCAGCCCGAGGTCAGCGGGGATCTACAATGAGCAGTTCTTC. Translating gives CASSPRSAGIYNEQFF.

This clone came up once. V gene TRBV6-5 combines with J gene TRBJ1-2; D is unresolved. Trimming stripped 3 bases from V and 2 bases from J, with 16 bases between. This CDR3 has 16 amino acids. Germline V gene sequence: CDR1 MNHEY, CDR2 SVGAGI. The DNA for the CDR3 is TGTGCCAGCAGTTATGACAAGGAAACGTCGAACTATGGCTACACCTTC. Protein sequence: CASSYDKETSNYGYTF.

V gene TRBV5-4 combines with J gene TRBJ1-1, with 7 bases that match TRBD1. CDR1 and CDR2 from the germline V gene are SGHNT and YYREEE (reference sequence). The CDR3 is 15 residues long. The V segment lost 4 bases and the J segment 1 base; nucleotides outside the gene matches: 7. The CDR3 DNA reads TGTGCCAGCAGCCCGGAGACAGGGAAGAACACTGAAGCTTTCTTT. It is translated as CASSPETGKNTEAFF.

CDR3 DNA sequence: TGTGCCTGGAGACCCCGGGGTTCCTACGGAAACACCATATATTTT. Translating it yields CAWRPRGSYGNTIYF. V gene TRBV30 combines with J gene TRBJ1-3; D is unclear. Germline V gene data show CDR1 as GTSNPN and CDR2 as SVGIG (reference sequence). CDR3 length: 15 residues. The V and J ends lost 3 bases and 4 bases respectively, with 16 bases between them. Full variable domain (rest looked up from reference TRBV30 and TRBJ1-3): SQTIHQWPATLVQPVGSPLSLECTVEGTSNPNLYWYRQAAGRGLQLLFYSVGIGQISSEVPQNLSASRPQDRQFILSSKKLLLSDSGFYLCAWRPRGSYGNTIYFGEGSWLTVV.

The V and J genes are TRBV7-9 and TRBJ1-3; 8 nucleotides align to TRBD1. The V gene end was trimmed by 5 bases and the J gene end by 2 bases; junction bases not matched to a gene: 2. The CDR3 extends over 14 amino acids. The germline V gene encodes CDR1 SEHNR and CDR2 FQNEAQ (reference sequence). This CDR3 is CASSTDRAGNTIYF. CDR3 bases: TGTGCCAGCAGCACGGACAGGGCTGGAAACACCATATATTTT.

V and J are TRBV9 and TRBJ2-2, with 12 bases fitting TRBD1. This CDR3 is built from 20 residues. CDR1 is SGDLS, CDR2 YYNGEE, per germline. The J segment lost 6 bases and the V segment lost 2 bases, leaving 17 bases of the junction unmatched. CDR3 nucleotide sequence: TGTGCCAGCAGCGTCCAGCCGATACTGGGACAGGGGGCCAGATCCGGGGAGCTGTTTTTT. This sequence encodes CASSVQPILGQGARSGELFF. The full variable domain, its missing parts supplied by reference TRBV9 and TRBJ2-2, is DSGVTQTPKHLITATGQRVTLRCSPRSGDLSVYWYQQSLDQGLQFLIQYYNGEERAKGNILERFSAQQFPDLHSELNLSSLELGDSALYFCASSVQPILGQGARSGELFFGEGSRLTVL.

The CDR3 coding sequence is TGTGCCAGCAGCCCGCGGACAGAGAGCACAGATACGCAGTATTTT. This codes for CASSPRTESTDTQYF. The chain uses TRBV5-4 and TRBJ2-3, with D possibly being TRBD1 (6 bases). CDR3 length: 15 residues. V was trimmed by 4 bases and J by 0 bases, leaving 12 bases between them. Looked up from germline, CDR1 is SGHNT and CDR2 is YYREEE (reference sequence). The entire variable domain, with the rest obtained from reference TRBV5-4 and TRBJ2-3, is as follows: ETGVTQSPTHLIKTRGQQVTLRCSSQSGHNTVSWYQQALGQGPQFIFQYYREEENGRGNFPPRFSGLQFPNYSSELNVNALELDDSALYLCASSPRTESTDTQYFGPGTRLTVL.

CDR3 region: CASSLVGLAQNEQFF. The CDR3 DNA sequence: TGTGCCAGCAGTTTGGTGGGACTAGCCCAAAATGAGCAGTTCTTC. This rearrangement joins TRBV27 to TRBJ2-1, with 9 bases identical to TRBD2. Per the germline V gene, CDR1 is MNHEY and CDR2 is SMNVEV (reference sequence). J gave up 7 bases and V 3 bases, and 7 bases lay outside the gene matches. The CDR3 runs to 15 residues.

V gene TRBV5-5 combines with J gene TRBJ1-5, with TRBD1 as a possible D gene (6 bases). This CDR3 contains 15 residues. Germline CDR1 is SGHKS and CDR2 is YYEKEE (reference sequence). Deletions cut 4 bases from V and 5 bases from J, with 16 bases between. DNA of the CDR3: TGTGCCAGCAGCCCGGGTACAGGGTGGTATCAGCCCCAGCATTTT. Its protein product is CASSPGTGWYQPQHF. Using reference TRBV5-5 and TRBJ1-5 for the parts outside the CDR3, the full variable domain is DAGVTQSPTHLIKTRGQQVTLRCSPISGHKSVSWYQQVLGQGPQFIFQYYEKEERGRGNFPDRFSARQFPNYSSELNVNALLLGDSALYLCASSPGTGWYQPQHFGDGTRLSIL.

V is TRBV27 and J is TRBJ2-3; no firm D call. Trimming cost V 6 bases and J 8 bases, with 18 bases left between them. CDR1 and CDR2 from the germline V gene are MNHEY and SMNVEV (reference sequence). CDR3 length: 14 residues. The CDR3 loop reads CASSLDGPPSTQYF. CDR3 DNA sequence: TGTGCCAGCAGCCTCGACGGACCGCCGAGTACGCAGTATTTT.

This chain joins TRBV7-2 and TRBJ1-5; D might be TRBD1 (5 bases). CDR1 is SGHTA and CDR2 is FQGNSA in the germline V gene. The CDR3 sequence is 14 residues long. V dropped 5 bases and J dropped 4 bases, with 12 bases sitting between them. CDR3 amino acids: CASSPRGGNQPQHF. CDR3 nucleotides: TGTGCCAGCAGCCCCCGGGGGGGGAATCAGCCCCAGCATTTT.

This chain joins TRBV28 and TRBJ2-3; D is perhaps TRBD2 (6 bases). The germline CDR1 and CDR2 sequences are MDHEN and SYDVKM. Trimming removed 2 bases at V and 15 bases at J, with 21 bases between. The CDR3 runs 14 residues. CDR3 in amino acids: CASSLGPSRTGDYF. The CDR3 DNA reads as TGTGCCAGCAGTTTAGGGCCATCTAGGACGGGGGATTATTTT.

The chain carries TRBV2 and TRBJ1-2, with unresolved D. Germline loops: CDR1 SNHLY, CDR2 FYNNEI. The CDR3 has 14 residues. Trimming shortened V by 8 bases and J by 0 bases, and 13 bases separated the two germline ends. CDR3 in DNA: TGTGCCAGCCACATCCACTCATCTAACTATGGCTACACCTTC. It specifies CASHIHSSNYGYTF.

The CDR3 DNA reads as TGTGCCAGCAGCCCCCGGATGGAGGCGAACACTGAAGCTTTCTTT. It codes for CASSPRMEANTEAFF. This chain connects TRBV9 to TRBJ1-1; D is unclear. In germline, CDR1 is SGDLS, CDR2 YYNGEE. There are 15 residues in the CDR3. Trimming pared 4 bases from V and 1 base from J, leaving 14 bases between.

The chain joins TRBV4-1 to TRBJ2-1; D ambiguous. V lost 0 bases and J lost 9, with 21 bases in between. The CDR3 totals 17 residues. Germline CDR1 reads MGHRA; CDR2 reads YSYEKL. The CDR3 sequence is CASSQERVSHGHTEQFF. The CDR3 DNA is TGCGCCAGCAGCCAAGAAAGGGTCTCCCACGGTCATACTGAGCAGTTCTTC.

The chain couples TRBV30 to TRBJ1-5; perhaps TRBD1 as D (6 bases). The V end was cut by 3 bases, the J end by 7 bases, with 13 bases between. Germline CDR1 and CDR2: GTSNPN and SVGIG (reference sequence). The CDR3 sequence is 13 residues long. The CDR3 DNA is TGTGCCTGGAGCGAGGGGGGTTCCCAGCCCCAGCATTTT. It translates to CAWSEGGSQPQHF.

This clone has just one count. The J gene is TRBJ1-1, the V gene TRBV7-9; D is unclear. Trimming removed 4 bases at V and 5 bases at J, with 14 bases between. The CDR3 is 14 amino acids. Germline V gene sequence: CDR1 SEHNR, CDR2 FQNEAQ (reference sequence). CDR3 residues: CASSSDTLGTEAFF. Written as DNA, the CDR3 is TGTGCCAGCAGCTCAGACACCTTGGGGACTGAAGCTTTCTTT.